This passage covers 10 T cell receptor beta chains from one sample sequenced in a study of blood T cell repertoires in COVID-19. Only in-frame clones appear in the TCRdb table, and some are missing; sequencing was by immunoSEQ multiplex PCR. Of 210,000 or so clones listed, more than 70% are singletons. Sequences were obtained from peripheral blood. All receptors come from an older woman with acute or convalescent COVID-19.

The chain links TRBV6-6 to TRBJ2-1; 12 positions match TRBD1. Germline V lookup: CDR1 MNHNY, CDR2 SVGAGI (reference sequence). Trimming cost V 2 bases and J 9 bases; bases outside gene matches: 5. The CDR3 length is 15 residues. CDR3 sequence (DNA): TGTGCCAGCAGTTACCCGGGACAGGGGGCGCTTGAGCAGTTCTTC. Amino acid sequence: CASSYPGQGALEQFF.

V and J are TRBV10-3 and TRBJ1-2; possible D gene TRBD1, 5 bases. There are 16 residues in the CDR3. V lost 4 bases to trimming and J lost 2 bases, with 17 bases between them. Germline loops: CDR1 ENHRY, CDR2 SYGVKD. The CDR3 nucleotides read TGTGCCATCAGTGGACAGCTTGCATCTCTAAACTATGGCTACACCTTC. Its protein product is CAISGQLASLNYGYTF.

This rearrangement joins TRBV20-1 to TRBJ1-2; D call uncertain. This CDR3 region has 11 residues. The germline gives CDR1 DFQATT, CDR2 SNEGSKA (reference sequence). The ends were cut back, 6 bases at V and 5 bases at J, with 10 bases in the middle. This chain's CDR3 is CSATDGYGYTF. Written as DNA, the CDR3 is TGCAGTGCAACCGACGGGTATGGCTACACCTTC.

The CDR3 DNA follows: TGTGCCAGCACCCCCCCCGGACTAGCGGGACGGGAGCAGTTCTTC. Residues: CASTPPGLAGREQFF. The V and J genes are TRBV27 and TRBJ2-1, with 12 bases matching TRBD2. The junction had 11 bases not matched to a gene; V was cut back by 7 bases and J by 10 bases. The CDR3 length is 15 residues. Germline assignment: CDR1 MNHEY and CDR2 SMNVEV (reference sequence).

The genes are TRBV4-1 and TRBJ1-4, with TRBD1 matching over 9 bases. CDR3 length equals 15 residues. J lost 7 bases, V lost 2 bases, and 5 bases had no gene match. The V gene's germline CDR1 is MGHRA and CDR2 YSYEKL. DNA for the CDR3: TGCGCCAGCAGCCAACCAGGACAGGGGTTTGAAAAACTGTTTTTT. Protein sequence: CASSQPGQGFEKLFF.

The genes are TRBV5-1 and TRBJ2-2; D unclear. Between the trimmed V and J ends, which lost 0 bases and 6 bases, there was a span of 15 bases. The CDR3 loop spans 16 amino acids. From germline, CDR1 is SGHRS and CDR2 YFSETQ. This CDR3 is CASSLGNRNSAGELFF. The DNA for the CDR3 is TGCGCCAGCAGCTTGGGAAATCGGAACAGTGCCGGGGAGCTGTTTTTT.

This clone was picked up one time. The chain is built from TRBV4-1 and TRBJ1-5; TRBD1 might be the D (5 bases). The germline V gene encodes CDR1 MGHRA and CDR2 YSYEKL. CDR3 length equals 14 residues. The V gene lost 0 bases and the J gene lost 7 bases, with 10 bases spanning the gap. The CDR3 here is CASSQDGAQQPQHF. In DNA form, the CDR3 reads TGCGCCAGCAGCCAAGATGGGGCGCAACAGCCCCAGCATTTT.

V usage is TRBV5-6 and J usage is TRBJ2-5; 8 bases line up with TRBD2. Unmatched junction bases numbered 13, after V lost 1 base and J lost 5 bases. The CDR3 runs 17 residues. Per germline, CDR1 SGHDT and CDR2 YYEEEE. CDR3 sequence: CASSLKGTRGTRETQYF. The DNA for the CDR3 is TGTGCCAGCAGCTTGAAAGGGACTAGGGGGACTCGGGAGACCCAGTACTTC.

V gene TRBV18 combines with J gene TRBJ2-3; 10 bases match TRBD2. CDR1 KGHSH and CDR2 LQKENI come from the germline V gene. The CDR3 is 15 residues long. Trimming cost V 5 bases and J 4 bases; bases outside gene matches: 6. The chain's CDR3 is CASSSSGRAADTQYF. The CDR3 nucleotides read TGTGCCAGCTCATCAAGCGGGAGGGCCGCAGATACGCAGTATTTT.

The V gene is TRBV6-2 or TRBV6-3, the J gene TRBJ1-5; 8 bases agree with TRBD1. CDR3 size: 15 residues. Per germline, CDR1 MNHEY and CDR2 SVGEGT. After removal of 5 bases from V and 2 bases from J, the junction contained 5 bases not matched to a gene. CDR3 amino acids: CASSRGQGGNQPQHF. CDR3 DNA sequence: TGTGCCAGCAGTAGAGGACAGGGTGGCAATCAGCCCCAGCATTTT.